This TCR beta chain is drawn from a study of blood T cell repertoires in COVID-19. This CDR3 spans 13 amino acids. Per the germline V gene, CDR1 is LNHDA and CDR2 is SQIVND (reference sequence). Trimming stripped 3 bases from V and 2 bases from J, with 5 bases between. Concerning this clone: The same CDR3 can be traced to other DNA sequences in this sample.

The repertoire was sequenced with immunoSEQ multiplex PCR; TCRdb's copy has only in-frame clones and lacks some. Of approximately 190,000 clones listed, around 86% were seen once; the top ten hold approximately 6.2%. Sample: peripheral blood. This clonotype was sampled from a woman aged 40 to 50 with acute or convalescent COVID-19. J is TRBJ1-5 and V is TRBV19; no reliable D call. The CDR3 reads CASSIRGNQPQHF. In nucleotides, the CDR3 is TGTGCCAGTAGTATCCGGGGCAATCAGCCCCAGCATTTT.